A selection of T cell receptor beta chains follows, all from one sample in a study of CD8+ T cells in alopecia areata. TCRdb keeps only in-frame clones here, not all; method: immunoSEQ multiplex PCR. The sample lists 90,000 to 130,000 clones, almost 60% occurring once. The sequenced material came from CD8+ T cells sorted from blood. The receptor source for this set is a human donor in good health. CDR3s include the opening cysteine and the closing phenylalanine or tryptophan. A D gene is named only where the DNA matches it firmly. Some rows mark clone size as missing; the rest say once, few, many or name a class of expanded clone.

D gene: TRBD1; V gene: TRBV11-2; clone size: NA; J gene: TRBJ2-7; CDR3 protein: CASSSGTAYEQYF; CDR3 DNA: TGTGCCAGCAGCTCGGGGACAGCCTACGAGCAGTACTTC
D gene: NA; V gene: TRBV4-1; clone size: once; J gene: TRBJ2-3; CDR3 protein: CASSPTSVDTQYF; CDR3 DNA: TGCGCCAGCAGCCCGACCTCGGTAGATACGCAGTATTTT
D gene: NA; V gene: TRBV5-6; clone size: NA; J gene: TRBJ2-2; CDR3 protein: CASSLQVRELFF; CDR3 DNA: TGTGCCAGCAGCCTACAGGTCCGGGAGCTGTTTTTT
D gene: NA; V gene: TRBV7-9; clone size: few; J gene: TRBJ2-2; CDR3 protein: CASSEYSGTGELFF; CDR3 DNA: TGTGCCAGCAGCGAATACAGTGGGACCGGGGAGCTGTTTTTT
D gene: TRBD2; V gene: TRBV2; clone size: NA; J gene: TRBJ2-1; CDR3 protein: CASSGLAGEGEQFF; CDR3 DNA: TGTGCCAGCAGTGGACTAGCGGGGGAAGGTGAGCAGTTCTTC
D gene: NA; V gene: TRBV25-1; clone size: few; J gene: TRBJ2-7; CDR3 protein: CASSEYGPSYHEQYF; CDR3 DNA: TGTGCCAGCAGTGAATATGGTCCTAGCTATCACGAGCAGTACTTC
D gene: TRBD2; V gene: TRBV4-2; clone size: few; J gene: TRBJ2-3; CDR3 protein: CASSQLTGGDTQYF; CDR3 DNA: TGTGCCAGCAGCCAGCTCACGGGAGGAGATACGCAGTATTTT
D gene: TRBD2; V gene: TRBV13; clone size: NA; J gene: TRBJ2-3; CDR3 protein: CASRLLAKISTDTQYF; CDR3 DNA: TGTGCCAGCAGACTACTAGCGAAGATAAGTACAGATACGCAGTATTTT
D gene: NA; V gene: TRBV11-2; clone size: NA; J gene: TRBJ2-2; CDR3 protein: CASSFTGELFF; CDR3 DNA: TGTGCCAGCTCCTTCACCGGGGAGCTGTTTTTT
D gene: TRBD1; V gene: TRBV4-2; clone size: NA; J gene: TRBJ2-5; CDR3 protein: CASSQEGQGMRGQETQYF; CDR3 DNA: TGTGCCAGCAGCCAAGAAGGACAGGGGATGCGAGGCCAAGAGACCCAGTACTTC
D gene: TRBD2; V gene: TRBV9; clone size: NA; J gene: TRBJ2-7; CDR3 protein: CASTPGDYSYEQYF; CDR3 DNA: TGTGCCAGCACCCCTGGGGACTACTCCTACGAGCAGTACTTC
D gene: NA; V gene: TRBV5-1; clone size: medium-sized; J gene: TRBJ1-1; CDR3 protein: CASSLAPQVEAFF; CDR3 DNA: TGCGCCAGCAGCTTGGCCCCCCAGGTGGAAGCTTTCTTT
D gene: NA; V gene: TRBV28; clone size: NA; J gene: TRBJ2-3; CDR3 protein: CASSLRGTDTQYF; CDR3 DNA: TGTGCCAGCAGCCTTCGGGGCACAGATACGCAGTATTTT
D gene: NA; V gene: TRBV5-6; clone size: once; J gene: TRBJ2-7; CDR3 protein: CASSLGAGVHEQYF; CDR3 DNA: TGTGCCAGCAGCTTGGGGGCAGGGGTCCACGAGCAGTACTTC
D gene: TRBD1; V gene: TRBV29-1; clone size: NA; J gene: TRBJ1-2; CDR3 protein: CSGPTGEEGYTF; CDR3 DNA: TGCAGCGGACCGACAGGGGAGGAGGGCTACACCTTC
D gene: TRBD1; V gene: TRBV4-3; clone size: NA; J gene: TRBJ2-7; CDR3 protein: CASSHVTGTDYEQYF; CDR3 DNA: TGCGCCAGCAGCCATGTTACCGGGACAGATTACGAGCAGTACTTC
D gene: TRBD1; V gene: TRBV29-1; clone size: once; J gene: TRBJ2-3; CDR3 protein: CSVEGEDRGSPDTQYF; CDR3 DNA: TGCAGCGTTGAAGGGGAGGACAGGGGAAGCCCAGATACGCAGTATTTT
D gene: NA; V gene: TRBV15; clone size: NA; J gene: TRBJ2-1; CDR3 protein: CATSRAGQQFF; CDR3 DNA: TGTGCCACCAGCAGGGCGGGACAGCAGTTCTTC
D gene: NA; V gene: TRBV19; clone size: few; J gene: TRBJ1-5; CDR3 protein: CASSIFGGFGNQPQHF; CDR3 DNA: TGTGCCAGTAGTATCTTCGGGGGGTTCGGCAATCAGCCCCAGCATTTT
D gene: NA; V gene: TRBV7-4; clone size: once; J gene: TRBJ2-4; CDR3 protein: CASSPTWVAKNIQYF; CDR3 DNA: TGTGCCAGCAGCCCTACGTGGGTAGCCAAAAACATTCAGTACTTC
D gene: TRBD1; V gene: TRBV4-3; clone size: NA; J gene: TRBJ1-1; CDR3 protein: CASSPGQGVETEAFF; CDR3 DNA: TGCGCCAGCAGCCCGGGACAGGGGGTAGAAACTGAAGCTTTCTTT
D gene: NA; V gene: TRBV4-2; clone size: NA; J gene: TRBJ1-6; CDR3 protein: CASSQVFEGNSPLHF; CDR3 DNA: TGTGCCAGCAGCCAAGTTTTTGAAGGGAATTCACCCCTCCACTTT
D gene: NA; V gene: TRBV13; clone size: NA; J gene: TRBJ2-7; CDR3 protein: CASSFSGQTYEQYF; CDR3 DNA: TGTGCCAGCAGCTTCTCCGGACAGACCTACGAGCAGTACTTC
D gene: NA; V gene: TRBV5-4; clone size: NA; J gene: TRBJ2-3; CDR3 protein: CASTGLSSTDTQYF; CDR3 DNA: TGTGCCAGCACGGGACTTTCTAGCACAGATACGCAGTATTTT